Presented here are 2 T cell receptor beta chains from one specimen sequenced in a study of OX40 agonist ivuxolimab in advanced cancers. This table comes from immunoSEQ multiplex PCR, and its TCRdb copy is limited to in-frame clones, with some not included. Altogether about 81,000 clones are present, about 93% being singletons, with the ten largest covering approximately 14%. Sequences were derived from CD4+ or CD8+ T cells sorted from blood, sampled in a trial of the OX40 agonist ivuxolimab. The origin of the receptors is an adult with an advanced solid tumor such as melanoma, head and neck, liver or kidney cancer.

The chain links TRBV2 to TRBJ2-3; D may be TRBD1 (5 bases). Germline assignment: CDR1 SNHLY and CDR2 FYNNEI. The germline V and J ends were trimmed by 4 bases and 2 bases, with 13 bases remaining between them. The CDR3 sequence is 15 residues long. CDR3 sequence: CASSVQGRPTDTQYF. CDR3 DNA: TGTGCCAGCAGTGTGCAGGGAAGGCCCACAGATACGCAGTATTTT.

The J gene is TRBJ1-5, the V gene TRBV30; 9 bases map to TRBD1. V lost 2 bases, J lost 5 bases, and 1 base stayed unmatched. Germline V gene sequence: CDR1 GTSNPN, CDR2 SVGIG (reference sequence). The CDR3 extends over 13 amino acids. CDR3 bases: TGTGCCTGGAGTTGGACAGGGGATCAGCCCCAGCATTTT. Translated: CAWSWTGDQPQHF.